These T cell receptor beta chains were read from a single sample in a study of regulatory T cells in long-lasting Graves disease. TCRdb independently ran MiXCR on the multiplex PCR reads; one entry per CDR3 protein. The data hold about 520,000 distinct CDR3 sequences, with around 12% observed a single time. This sample also belongs to another study, concerning T cells in Graves' hyperthyroidism and ophthalmopathy.

The input for sequencing was peripheral blood mononuclear cells (PBMCs), taken at new diagnosis, from a patient treated with antithyroid drugs. All receptors derive from a woman aged 25 to 45 with Graves disease. The CDR3 runs from the conserved cysteine through the conserved F or W. Fields, in order: CDR3 DNA, CDR3 protein, V gene, D gene, clone size, J gene. The D gene is left open where the match is weak. Rows give clone size only sometimes, using once, few, many, or a class for an expanded clone.

cdr3_nt: TGTGCCAGCAGCTTACGCGGGGACCGGATCTCTGGCTACACCTTC; cdr3_aa: CASSLRGDRISGYTF; v_call: TRBV7-2; d_call: -; clone_size: many; j_call: TRBJ1-2
cdr3_nt: TGTGCCAGCAGCAAACGACTAGCGGCAAGCAGCACAGATACGCAGTATTTT; cdr3_aa: CASSKRLAASSTDTQYF; v_call: TRBV3-1; d_call: TRBD2; clone_size: many; j_call: TRBJ2-3
cdr3_nt: TGCAGTGCCCCAGAACGGCGGGCAGAAGCTTTCTTT; cdr3_aa: CSAPERRAEAFF; v_call: TRBV20-1; d_call: -; clone_size: -; j_call: TRBJ1-1
cdr3_nt: TGTGCCAGCTCACCAGGGACAGGGAGTATGGGCACTGAAGCTTTCTTT; cdr3_aa: CASSPGTGSMGTEAFF; v_call: TRBV18; d_call: TRBD1; clone_size: many; j_call: TRBJ1-1
cdr3_nt: TGTGCCAGCAGCTTGTCGGAACGACAGACATCCTACGAGCAGTACTTC; cdr3_aa: CASSLSERQTSYEQYF; v_call: TRBV7-9; d_call: -; clone_size: -; j_call: TRBJ2-7
cdr3_nt: TGCGCCAGCAGCTCCACCTGGTCGTCGGGAATCTACGAGCAGTACTTC; cdr3_aa: CASSSTWSSGIYEQYF; v_call: TRBV5-1; d_call: -; clone_size: many; j_call: TRBJ2-7
cdr3_nt: TGTGCCAGCAGCCCTGCGAGGAACTATGGCTACACCTTC; cdr3_aa: CASSPARNYGYTF; v_call: TRBV11-2; d_call: -; clone_size: many; j_call: TRBJ1-2
cdr3_nt: TGCAGCGTTAAACCGGGACAGGGGATTGAAGCTTTCTTT; cdr3_aa: CSVKPGQGIEAFF; v_call: TRBV29-1; d_call: TRBD1; clone_size: many; j_call: TRBJ1-1
cdr3_nt: TGTGCCAGCAGGTCGACTAGCGGGAGTCGGGAGACCCAGTACTTC; cdr3_aa: CASRSTSGSRETQYF; v_call: TRBV28; d_call: TRBD2; clone_size: many; j_call: TRBJ2-5
cdr3_nt: TGTGCCAGCAGTACAGGACAGGGGAACACCGGGGAGCTGTTTTTT; cdr3_aa: CASSTGQGNTGELFF; v_call: TRBV12-3/TRBV12-4; d_call: TRBD1; clone_size: many; j_call: TRBJ2-2
cdr3_nt: TGTGCCAGCAGCCTAAACGGGGCTAACACTGAAGCTTTCTTT; cdr3_aa: CASSLNGANTEAFF; v_call: TRBV6-1; d_call: -; clone_size: many; j_call: TRBJ1-1
cdr3_nt: TGTGCCATCAGACGGGACAGAGATCTTGGAAACACCATATATTTT; cdr3_aa: CAIRRDRDLGNTIYF; v_call: TRBV10-3; d_call: TRBD1; clone_size: -; j_call: TRBJ1-3
cdr3_nt: TGTGCCAGCAGACTAGCGGGGTACAATGAGCAGTTCTTC; cdr3_aa: CASRLAGYNEQFF; v_call: TRBV2; d_call: TRBD2; clone_size: many; j_call: TRBJ2-1
cdr3_nt: TGCAGTGCTAGGGGTAGCGGGAGTAATGAGCAGTTCTTC; cdr3_aa: CSARGSGSNEQFF; v_call: TRBV20-1; d_call: TRBD2; clone_size: many; j_call: TRBJ2-1
cdr3_nt: TGCGCCAGCAGCTTGACTAGCGGGAGACGAACCTACGAGCAGTACTTC; cdr3_aa: CASSLTSGRRTYEQYF; v_call: TRBV5-1; d_call: TRBD2; clone_size: many; j_call: TRBJ2-7